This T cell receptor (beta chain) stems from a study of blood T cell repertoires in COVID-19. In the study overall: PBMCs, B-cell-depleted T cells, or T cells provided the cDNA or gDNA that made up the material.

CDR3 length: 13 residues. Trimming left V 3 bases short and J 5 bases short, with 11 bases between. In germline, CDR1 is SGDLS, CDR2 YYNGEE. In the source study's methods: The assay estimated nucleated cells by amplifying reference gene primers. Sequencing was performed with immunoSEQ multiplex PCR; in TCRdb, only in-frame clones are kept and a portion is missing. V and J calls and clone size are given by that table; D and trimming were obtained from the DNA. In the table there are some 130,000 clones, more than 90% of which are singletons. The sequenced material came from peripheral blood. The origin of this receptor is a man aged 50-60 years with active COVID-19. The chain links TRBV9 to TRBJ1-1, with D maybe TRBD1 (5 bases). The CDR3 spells CASSGWGETEAFF. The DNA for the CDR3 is TGTGCCAGCAGCGGATGGGGGGAGACTGAAGCTTTCTTT.